This paragraph covers one T cell receptor beta chain sequence. These data belong to a study of tumor-infiltrating lymphocytes in oesophageal squamous cell carcinoma. CDR1 is SGHTA and CDR2 is FQGNSA in the germline V gene. V lost 4 bases and J lost 2; bases outside the gene matches: 10. CDR3 length equals 17 residues. MiXCR, applied by TCRdb to the PCR reads, yields one record per CDR3 protein. Altogether around 9,300 distinct CDR3 sequences are present, 60% to 75% being singletons, with the ten largest covering roughly 38%. The receptor's source is a female donor with esophageal squamous cell carcinoma. Source material: esophageal tumor tissue. This chain connects TRBV7-2 to TRBJ1-5; 8 positions match TRBD1. CDR3 amino acids: CASSSTGQGLGNQPQHF. DNA of the CDR3: TGTGCCAGCAGCTCCACCGGACAGGGCTTAGGCAATCAGCCCCAGCATTTT.